One sample yielded the 26 T cell receptor beta chains listed below, sequenced in a study of cytomegalovirus exposure and HLA in healthy donors. PCR primers comprised 60 Vbeta and 13 Jbeta primers. The protocol was immunoSEQ multiplex PCR, while the TCRdb copy is restricted to in-frame clones and leaves out a portion. The sample has approximately 200,000 clones, about 79% seen once; the top ten hold roughly 0.098%. What was sequenced was PBMCs. The receptors originated from a boy between 2 and 10 years old in good health and CMV-seronegative.

The gene calls are TRBV9 and TRBJ1-1; a possible D gene is TRBD1 (6 bases). This CDR3 spans 15 amino acids. Germline V gene sequence: CDR1 SGDLS, CDR2 YYNGEE. Trimming removed 4 bases from V and 1 base from J, with 14 bases in between. CDR3 bases: TGTGCCAGCAGCCCGCGACAGGTATGGAACACTGAAGCTTTCTTT. Translating gives CASSPRQVWNTEAFF.

V usage is TRBV18 and J usage is TRBJ2-7, with 8 bases identical to TRBD2. Per the germline V gene, CDR1 is KGHSH and CDR2 is LQKENI. There are 14 residues in the CDR3. The V gene end was trimmed by 6 bases and the J gene end by 3 bases; junction bases not matched to a gene: 7. The CDR3 region is CASSPPGGDYEQYF. The CDR3 nucleotides are TGTGCCAGCTCGCCCCCGGGGGGGGACTACGAGCAGTACTTC. Using reference TRBV18 and TRBJ2-7 for the parts outside the CDR3, the full variable domain is NAGVMQNPRHLVRRRGQEARLRCSPMKGHSHVYWYRQLPEEGLKFMVYLQKENIIDESGMPKERFSAEFPKEGPSILRIQQVVRGDSAAYFCASSPPGGDYEQYFGPGTRLTVT.

This clone was seen a single time. The chain carries TRBV7-9 and TRBJ1-4; D is possibly TRBD1 (6 bases). The CDR3 spans 15 residues. V lost 5 bases and J 8 bases, leaving 18 bases between the germline ends. Germline CDR1 reads SEHNR; CDR2 reads FQNEAQ (reference sequence). The CDR3 coding sequence is TGTGCCAGCAGCGCCTTGGACAGCCCGGGGGAAAAACTGTTTTTT. Protein: CASSALDSPGEKLFF.

The chain joins TRBV7-2 to TRBJ2-1; D possibly corresponds to TRBD2 (6 bases). CDR3 length: 12 amino acids. Germline loops: CDR1 SGHTA, CDR2 FQGNSA. V shed 3 bases and J shed 15 bases, with 15 bases lying between them. The CDR3 loop is CASSLFGGLRFF. The CDR3 DNA is TGTGCCAGCAGCTTGTTCGGGGGACTCCGGTTCTTC.

CDR3 sequence: CASSFDRGRETQYF. In DNA, the CDR3 is TGTGCCAGCAGCTTCGACAGGGGGCGAGAGACCCAGTACTTC. The gene calls are TRBV7-2 and TRBJ2-5; 10 bases agree with TRBD1. The length of the CDR3 is 14 residues. The ends lost 3 bases at V and 4 bases at J; junction bases unmatched: 2. Germline V lookup: CDR1 SGHTA, CDR2 FQGNSA.

The chain couples TRBV5-5 to TRBJ2-3; a possible D gene is TRBD1 (5 bases). Looked up from germline, CDR1 is SGHKS and CDR2 is YYEKEE (reference sequence). V was cut by 5 bases and J by 2 bases, with 27 bases left in between. This CDR3 is built from 19 residues. The chain's CDR3 is CASRPLLNPGHRSTDTQYF. The DNA of the CDR3 is TGTGCCAGCAGACCACTACTCAACCCTGGACACCGGTCCACAGATACGCAGTATTTT.

The chain joins TRBV7-9 to TRBJ1-1; 9 nucleotides align to TRBD1. CDR3 length equals 14 residues. Germline V gene lookup returns CDR1 SEHNR and CDR2 FQNEAQ (reference sequence). J gave up 6 bases and V 6 bases, and 8 bases lay outside the gene matches. The CDR3 spells CASSPRTGDSEAFF. In nucleotides, the CDR3 is TGTGCCAGCAGTCCTAGGACAGGGGATTCTGAAGCTTTCTTT.

CDR3 sequence: CASSAGQGRRDQPQHF. The CDR3 DNA reads as TGTGCCAGCAGCGCAGGACAGGGAAGAAGAGATCAGCCCCAGCATTTT. The chain recombines TRBV7-8 with TRBJ1-5; 8 bases are shared with TRBD1. Germline lookup yields CDR1 SGHVS and CDR2 FQNEAQ. V lost 5 bases and J lost 5; bases outside the gene matches: 11. This CDR3 is built from 16 residues.

The J gene is TRBJ1-1, the V gene TRBV9, with a possible D match to TRBD1 (5 bases). Germline values: CDR1 SGDLS, CDR2 YYNGEE. V lost 4 bases and J lost 5, with 15 bases in between. This CDR3 spans 14 amino acids. The CDR3 region has the DNA TGTGCCAGCAGCCCCCATGGGGGGTGGACTGAAGCTTTCTTT. It encodes CASSPHGGWTEAFF.

This chain connects TRBV7-3 to TRBJ2-1, with D maybe TRBD2 (7 bases). The CDR3 contains 16 residues. CDR1 and CDR2 (germline): SGHTA, FQGTGA. V lost 2 bases, J lost 5 bases, and 16 bases lay in between. CDR3 amino acids: CASSLLGGAVNNEQFF. CDR3 nucleotide sequence: TGTGCCAGCAGCTTATTAGGGGGGGCCGTTAACAATGAGCAGTTCTTC.

The chain is built from TRBV12-5 and TRBJ2-1; TRBD1 matches 8 bases. CDR1 and CDR2 (germline): LGHNT, FRNRAP. The CDR3 runs to 15 residues. J gave up 6 bases and V 2 bases, and 6 bases lay outside the gene matches. The CDR3 reads CASGLRQGASNEQFF. CDR3 sequence (DNA): TGTGCTAGTGGTTTGAGGCAGGGGGCCAGCAATGAGCAGTTCTTC.

J is TRBJ1-3 and V is TRBV5-1, with D tentatively TRBD1 (5 bases). The CDR3 loop spans 14 amino acids. The germline V gene encodes CDR1 SGHRS and CDR2 YFSETQ. Trimming left V 0 bases short and J 1 base short, with 5 bases between. The CDR3 DNA sequence: TGCGCCAGCAGCTTGGCAGGGTCTGGAAACACCATATATTTT. Its protein product is CASSLAGSGNTIYF.

This clone has more than one count but fewer than ten. The J gene is TRBJ2-6, the V gene TRBV7-2, with unresolved D. V lost 0 bases, J lost 2 bases, and 11 bases lay in between. The CDR3 has 17 amino acids. The germline V gene encodes CDR1 SGHTA and CDR2 FQGNSA. CDR3 sequence reads: CASSLAHQVPGANVLTF. The CDR3 coding sequence is TGTGCCAGCAGCTTAGCGCATCAGGTCCCTGGGGCCAACGTCCTGACTTTC.

This clone has just a few counts. The rearrangement links TRBV6-6 to TRBJ2-7; tentative D call: TRBD1 (5 bases). The CDR3 has 13 residues. Per germline, CDR1 MNHNY and CDR2 SVGAGI (reference sequence). Between the trimmed V and J ends, which lost 2 bases and 0 bases, there was a span of 5 bases. Here the CDR3 DNA reads TGTGCCAGCAGTTACGACAGCTCCTACGAGCAGTACTTC. This gives the protein CASSYDSSYEQYF.

DNA of the CDR3: TGCGCCAGCAGCCAAGTAAATCACGGGGGGGCCGGCAATGAGCAGTTCTTC. Translating gives CASSQVNHGGAGNEQFF. The chain uses TRBV4-1 and TRBJ2-1; 8 bases fit TRBD2. Trimming took 1 base from V and 6 from J; bases not matched to a gene: 11. CDR3 length: 17 amino acids. Germline lookup yields CDR1 MGHRA and CDR2 YSYEKL.

This chain connects TRBV9 to TRBJ2-5; D is perhaps TRBD1 (6 bases). V was trimmed by 4 bases and J by 2 bases, leaving 12 bases between them. Germline-derived CDR1 and CDR2 are SGDLS and YYNGEE. The CDR3 runs to 14 residues. The chain's CDR3 is CASSFGQQQETQYF. The CDR3 DNA follows: TGTGCCAGCAGCTTCGGACAGCAACAAGAGACCCAGTACTTC. The whole variable domain, remainder taken from reference TRBV9 and TRBJ2-5, is DSGVTQTPKHLITATGQRVTLRCSPRSGDLSVYWYQQSLDQGLQFLIQYYNGEERAKGNILERFSAQQFPDLHSELNLSSLELGDSALYFCASSFGQQQETQYFGPGTRLLVL.

The chain joins TRBV5-8 to TRBJ2-1, with 12 positions matching TRBD2. V lost 5 bases and J lost 0; bases outside the gene matches: 9. The length of the CDR3 is 18 residues. Germline assignment: CDR1 SGHTS and CDR2 YDEGEE. CDR3 protein: CASSPLAGGWSSYNEQFF. The CDR3 DNA reads as TGTGCCAGCAGTCCACTAGCGGGGGGCTGGAGCTCCTACAATGAGCAGTTCTTC.

This clone has a single count. The V gene is TRBV4-3, the J gene TRBJ2-1, with no clear D. V lost 3 bases and J 2 bases, leaving 17 bases between the germline ends. This CDR3 is 17 amino acids long. The V gene's germline CDR1 is LGHNA and CDR2 YSLEER. The CDR3 DNA sequence: TGCGCCAGCAGCCACGCTTTTGATAGCCTTACCTACAATGAGCAGTTCTTC. As protein: CASSHAFDSLTYNEQFF.

This clone was seen a handful of times. The rearrangement joins TRBV4-2 to TRBJ2-3, with 7 bases fitting TRBD2. CDR3 length equals 16 residues. Germline trimming cut 6 bases from V and 3 bases from J; bases unmatched to any gene: 12. Germline CDR1 LGHNA, CDR2 YNFKEQ. The CDR3 here is CASRLSGLILTDTQYF. DNA of the CDR3: TGTGCCAGCAGACTGTCGGGACTAATTCTAACAGATACGCAGTATTTT.

This chain links TRBV6-5 with TRBJ1-4, with D tentatively TRBD1 (6 bases). The germline V and J ends were trimmed by 10 bases and 5 bases, with 14 bases remaining between them. The germline gives CDR1 MNHEY, CDR2 SVGAGI. CDR3 length: 13 residues. CDR3 DNA: TGTGCCACCGCGAGGGGGAAAAATGAAAAACTGTTTTTT. Translating gives CATARGKNEKLFF.

About this clone: A junction boundary mismatches the germline segment, possibly from a read error. V is TRBV7-9 and J is TRBJ2-2, with no clear D. Germline values: CDR1 SEHNR, CDR2 FQNEAQ (reference sequence). The CDR3 totals 16 residues. CDR3 region: CSSSQFSRGITGELFF. The CDR3 DNA follows: TGTTCCAGCAGCCAGTTCTCGAGAGGTATCACCGGGGAGCTGTTTTTT.

This rearrangement joins TRBV10-3 to TRBJ2-5; 9 bases fit TRBD1. Germline CDR1 ENHRY, CDR2 SYGVKD. The J segment lost 5 bases and the V segment lost 6 bases, leaving 7 bases of the junction unmatched. The CDR3 contains 14 residues. CDR3: CAIRGQGRGETQYF. In DNA form, the CDR3 reads TGTGCCATCAGAGGACAGGGGAGGGGGGAGACCCAGTACTTC.

The CDR3 sequence is CASSEARSYNSPLHF. The CDR3 coding sequence is TGTGCCAGCAGTGAAGCGAGGTCCTATAATTCACCCCTCCACTTT. This rearrangement joins TRBV2 to TRBJ1-6; D remains ambiguous. Germline lookup yields CDR1 SNHLY and CDR2 FYNNEI. V was clipped by 0 bases and J by 1 base, with 4 bases between them. The CDR3 is 15 amino acids.

This chain joins TRBV27 and TRBJ2-1; the match to TRBD1 covers 11 bases. There are 17 residues in the CDR3. With 2 bases clipped from V and 2 bases from J, the junction kept 5 bases outside the gene matches. Germline CDR1 is MNHEY and CDR2 is SMNVEV (reference sequence). As DNA, the CDR3 is TGTGCCAGCAGTTTACGAGGACAGGGGGCGACCTACAATGAGCAGTTCTTC. Protein sequence: CASSLRGQGATYNEQFF.

This chain joins TRBV18 and TRBJ1-2, with D tentatively TRBD1 (5 bases). Germline assignment: CDR1 KGHSH and CDR2 LQKENI. Trimming took off 3 bases at V and 1 base at J, with 9 bases between the two ends. CDR3 length: 14 amino acids. The CDR3 DNA follows: TGTGCCAGCTCACCGTCCCAGGGTAACTATGGCTACACCTTC. Protein sequence: CASSPSQGNYGYTF.

The V and J genes are TRBV5-5 and TRBJ1-2; D is unresolved. The V end was cut by 1 base, the J end by 2 bases, with 9 bases between. Germline V gene lookup returns CDR1 SGHKS and CDR2 YYEKEE (reference sequence). This CDR3 spans 14 amino acids. CDR3 coding DNA: TGTGCCAGCAGCTTGCGGGTTAGCAACTATGGCTACACCTTC. Its translation is CASSLRVSNYGYTF.